This T cell receptor (beta chain) was identified in a study of cytomegalovirus exposure and HLA in healthy donors. Findings and limits, study-wide: Reported performance of the classifier showed diagnosis of cytomegalovirus status with high specificity and sensitivity.

Notes on this clone: Its target is not known.

This CDR3 is 14 amino acids long. In germline, CDR1 is GTSNPN, CDR2 SVGIG (reference sequence). The V and J ends lost 1 base and 4 bases respectively, with 13 bases between them. The PCR had 60 Vbeta and 13 Jbeta primers. Clones were sequenced by immunoSEQ multiplex PCR, and TCRdb holds only the in-frame ones, with some missing. The sample contains around 130,000 clones, roughly 80% of which appear only once. The sequenced sample was PBMCs. This rearrangement joins TRBV30 to TRBJ1-2, with a possible D match to TRBD1 (6 bases). This clonotype was obtained from a girl under 10 years old in good health and CMV-seronegative. The CDR3 loop is CAWSAFGRGYGYTF. In DNA, the CDR3 is TGTGCCTGGAGTGCTTTCGGCAGGGGCTATGGCTACACCTTC. Full variable domain (rest looked up from reference TRBV30 and TRBJ1-2): SQTIHQWPATLVQPVGSPLSLECTVEGTSNPNLYWYRQAAGRGLQLLFYSVGIGQISSEVPQNLSASRPQDRQFILSSKKLLLSDSGFYLCAWSAFGRGYGYTFGSGTRLTVV.